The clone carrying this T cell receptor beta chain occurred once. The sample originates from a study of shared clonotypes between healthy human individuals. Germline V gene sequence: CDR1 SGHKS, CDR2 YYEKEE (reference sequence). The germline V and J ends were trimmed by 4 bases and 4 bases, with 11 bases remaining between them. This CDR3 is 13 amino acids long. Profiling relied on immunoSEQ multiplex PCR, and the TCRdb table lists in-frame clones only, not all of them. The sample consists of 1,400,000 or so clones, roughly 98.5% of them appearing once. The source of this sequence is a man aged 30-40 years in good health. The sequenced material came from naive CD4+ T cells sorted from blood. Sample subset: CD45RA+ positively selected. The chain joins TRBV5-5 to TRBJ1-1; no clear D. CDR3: CASSLSKGTEAFF. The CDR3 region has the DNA TGTGCCAGCAGCCTATCGAAGGGCACTGAAGCTTTCTTT.